This is a list of T cell receptor beta chains from one sample in a study of blood T cells in healthy people across ages. MiXCR, applied by TCRdb to the 5' RACE reads, yields one record per CDR3 protein. Here the sample spans fewer than 1.5 million distinct CDR3 sequences, about 43% being singletons. Sequenced input: blood. The receptors originated from a woman aged 18-30 years in good health. CDR3s leave out the opening cysteine and the closing phenylalanine or tryptophan.

v_gene: TRBV18; j_gene: TRBJ2-7; CDR3aa: ASSPATGILSSYEQY
v_gene: TRBV27; j_gene: TRBJ1-1; CDR3aa: ASSLAGGGRYTEAF
v_gene: TRBV20-1; j_gene: TRBJ2-7; CDR3aa: SARDIGTVLYEQY
v_gene: TRBV25-1; j_gene: TRBJ2-1; CDR3aa: ASSEGGTGVGNEQF
v_gene: TRBV7-9; j_gene: TRBJ2-3; CDR3aa: ASQRTMADTQY
v_gene: TRBV3-1; j_gene: TRBJ2-1; CDR3aa: ASSPSPDNEQF
v_gene: TRBV29-1; j_gene: TRBJ1-1; CDR3aa: SVLRNTEAF
v_gene: TRBV7-9; j_gene: TRBJ2-3; CDR3aa: ASSVEVSVSTDTQY
v_gene: TRBV28; j_gene: TRBJ2-2; CDR3aa: ASKGGGTGELF
v_gene: TRBV7-9; j_gene: TRBJ1-2; CDR3aa: ASSPPEGTPPGGYT
v_gene: TRBV5-1; j_gene: TRBJ1-2; CDR3aa: ASARGLDGYT
v_gene: TRBV6-5; j_gene: TRBJ2-2; CDR3aa: ASSYLNTGELF
v_gene: TRBV12-5; j_gene: TRBJ2-2; CDR3aa: ASGLVPPGITNTGELF
v_gene: TRBV6-6; j_gene: TRBJ2-3; CDR3aa: ATGRGDTQY
v_gene: TRBV4-1; j_gene: TRBJ1-1; CDR3aa: ASSQVPSGANTEAF
v_gene: TRBV7-9; j_gene: TRBJ1-1; CDR3aa: ASSPPKGGGEAF
v_gene: TRBV10-3; j_gene: TRBJ1-4; CDR3aa: AISAGTEGGEKLF
v_gene: TRBV5-1; j_gene: TRBJ1-6; CDR3aa: ASSLDLVSPLH
v_gene: TRBV28; j_gene: TRBJ2-5; CDR3aa: ASSLSTGIYNEQY
v_gene: TRBV6-1; j_gene: TRBJ1-2; CDR3aa: ASSEPIDRGYGYT
v_gene: TRBV2; j_gene: TRBJ2-3; CDR3aa: ASSDPLRRLTDTQY
v_gene: TRBV10-3; j_gene: TRBJ2-3; CDR3aa: AISSQLVADTQY
v_gene: TRBV6-5; j_gene: TRBJ2-4; CDR3aa: ASIAPGNIQY
v_gene: TRBV6-2/TRBV6-3; j_gene: TRBJ2-1; CDR3aa: ASSYSRTHEQF
v_gene: TRBV3-1; j_gene: TRBJ2-5; CDR3aa: ARGRGPQY
v_gene: TRBV4-2; j_gene: TRBJ1-2; CDR3aa: ASSPQGQGRDGYT
v_gene: TRBV5-1; j_gene: TRBJ2-7; CDR3aa: ASSLYSADEQY
v_gene: TRBV28; j_gene: TRBJ1-5; CDR3aa: ASSLRGLGNQPQH
v_gene: TRBV30; j_gene: TRBJ2-3; CDR3aa: AWSVGASGGWTDTQY
v_gene: TRBV7-7; j_gene: NA; CDR3aa: ASSPGAGNEQY
v_gene: TRBV15; j_gene: TRBJ1-5; CDR3aa: ATSRGFTGENQPQH
v_gene: TRBV4-1; j_gene: TRBJ1-5; CDR3aa: ASSQGWGSSNQPQH
v_gene: TRBV20-1; j_gene: TRBJ2-1; CDR3aa: SARIPGQGVGEQF
v_gene: TRBV6-1; j_gene: TRBJ1-6; CDR3aa: ASSEEVGVFNSPLH
v_gene: TRBV5-1; j_gene: TRBJ2-1; CDR3aa: ASSLVGTSWNEQF
v_gene: TRBV3-1; j_gene: TRBJ2-3; CDR3aa: ASSQARAQDTQY
v_gene: TRBV4-2; j_gene: TRBJ1-2; CDR3aa: ASSQPQAGTEGNYGYT
v_gene: TRBV6-1; j_gene: TRBJ2-3; CDR3aa: ASSATSGGTDTQY
v_gene: TRBV19; j_gene: TRBJ1-2; CDR3aa: ASSMGQGTSGYT
v_gene: TRBV20-1; j_gene: TRBJ1-3; CDR3aa: SARDPEGSGGNTIY
v_gene: TRBV29-1; j_gene: TRBJ2-7; CDR3aa: SAETGKSSYEQY
v_gene: TRBV18; j_gene: TRBJ2-7; CDR3aa: ASSHGETPAREQY
v_gene: TRBV28; j_gene: TRBJ1-1; CDR3aa: ASSLGWGEGNTEAF
v_gene: TRBV10-3; j_gene: TRBJ1-2; CDR3aa: AITRTGGDGYT
v_gene: TRBV9; j_gene: TRBJ2-3; CDR3aa: ASSVLTDTQY
v_gene: TRBV3-1; j_gene: TRBJ2-1; CDR3aa: ASSQSRGSKF
v_gene: TRBV7-2; j_gene: TRBJ1-2; CDR3aa: ASSLASGQVAMGYT
v_gene: TRBV5-1; j_gene: TRBJ2-7; CDR3aa: ASSRIAAVSYEQY
v_gene: TRBV13; j_gene: NA; CDR3aa: ASSFGLGGSEQY
v_gene: TRBV6-1; j_gene: TRBJ2-7; CDR3aa: ASSERLASGTYEQY
v_gene: TRBV5-1; j_gene: TRBJ2-7; CDR3aa: ASATGLDEQY